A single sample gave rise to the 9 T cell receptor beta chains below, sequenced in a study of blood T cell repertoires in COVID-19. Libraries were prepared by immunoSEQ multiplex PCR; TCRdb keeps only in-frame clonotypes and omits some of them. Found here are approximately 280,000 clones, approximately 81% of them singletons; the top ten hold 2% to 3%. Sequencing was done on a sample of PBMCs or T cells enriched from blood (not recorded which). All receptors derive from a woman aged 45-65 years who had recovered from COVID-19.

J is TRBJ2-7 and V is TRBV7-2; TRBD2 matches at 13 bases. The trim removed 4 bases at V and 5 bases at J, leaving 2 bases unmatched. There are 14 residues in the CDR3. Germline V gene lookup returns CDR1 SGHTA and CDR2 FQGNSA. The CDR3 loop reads CASSYGTSGNEQYF. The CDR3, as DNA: TGTGCCAGCAGCTACGGGACTAGCGGGAACGAGCAGTACTTC.

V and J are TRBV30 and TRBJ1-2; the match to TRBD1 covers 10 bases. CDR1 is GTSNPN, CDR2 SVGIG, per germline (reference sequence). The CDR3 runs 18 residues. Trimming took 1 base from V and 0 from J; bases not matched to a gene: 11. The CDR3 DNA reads TGTGCCTGGAGTGAAGAAGGGACAGGGGTCAGGGCTAACTATGGCTACACCTTC. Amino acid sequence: CAWSEEGTGVRANYGYTF.

The CDR3 is CASSQVAQSGYTF. The CDR3 DNA reads TGTGCCAGCAGCCAAGTTGCACAGAGTGGCTACACCTTC. The chain couples TRBV14 to TRBJ1-2; D is ambiguous. In germline, CDR1 is SGHDN, CDR2 FVKESK. V was shortened by 1 base and J by 7 bases, with 10 bases between the two germline ends. This CDR3 is 13 amino acids long.

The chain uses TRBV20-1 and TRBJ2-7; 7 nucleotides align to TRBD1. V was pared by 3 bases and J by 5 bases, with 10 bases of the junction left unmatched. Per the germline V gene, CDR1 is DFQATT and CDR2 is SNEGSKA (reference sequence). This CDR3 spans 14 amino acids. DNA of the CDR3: TGCAGTGCTAGTAATAGGGGGCACGTCAACGAGCAGTACTTC. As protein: CSASNRGHVNEQYF.

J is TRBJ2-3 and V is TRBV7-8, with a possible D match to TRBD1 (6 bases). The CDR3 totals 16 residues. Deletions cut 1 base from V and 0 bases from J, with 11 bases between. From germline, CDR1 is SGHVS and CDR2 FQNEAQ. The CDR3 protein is CASSLVTGTSTDTQYF. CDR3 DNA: TGTGCCAGCAGCTTAGTGACAGGAACTAGCACAGATACGCAGTATTTT.

CDR3 bases: TGTGCCAGCACCCTTAGTTTAACGGAGACCCAGTACTTC. Translation gives CASTLSLTETQYF. The V and J genes are TRBV6-5 and TRBJ2-5; D remains unclear. Trimming pared 7 bases from V and 5 bases from J, leaving 14 bases between. CDR1 is MNHEY, CDR2 SVGAGI, per germline. CDR3 length equals 13 residues.

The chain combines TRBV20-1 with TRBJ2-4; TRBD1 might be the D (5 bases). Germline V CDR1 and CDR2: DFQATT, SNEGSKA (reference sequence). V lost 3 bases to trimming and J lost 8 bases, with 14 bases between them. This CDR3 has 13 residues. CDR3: CSASLTDRYIQYF. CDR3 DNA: TGCAGTGCTAGTCTGACAGATAGGTACATTCAGTACTTC.

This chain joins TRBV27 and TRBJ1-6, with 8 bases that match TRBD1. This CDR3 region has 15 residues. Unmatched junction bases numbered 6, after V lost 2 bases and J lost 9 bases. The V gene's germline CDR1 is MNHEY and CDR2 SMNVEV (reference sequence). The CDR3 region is CASSLGAGGISPLHF. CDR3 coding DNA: TGTGCCAGCAGTTTAGGCGCAGGGGGCATTTCACCCCTCCACTTT.

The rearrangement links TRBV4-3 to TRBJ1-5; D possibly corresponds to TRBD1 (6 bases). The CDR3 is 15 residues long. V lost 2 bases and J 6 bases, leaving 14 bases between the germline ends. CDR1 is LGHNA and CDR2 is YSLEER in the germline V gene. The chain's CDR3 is CASSQSRGGSQPQHF. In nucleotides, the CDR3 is TGCGCCAGCAGCCAATCAAGAGGGGGTAGTCAGCCCCAGCATTTT.